The present T cell receptor (beta chain) was sequenced within a study of metastatic and nonmetastatic thyroid tumors. Study details: The study looked at repertoires side by side in blood and in tumor or nodule tissue from malignant and benign thyroid patients.

Many counts were recorded for this clone. Germline V gene sequence: CDR1 SNHLY, CDR2 FYNNEI. The CDR3 spans 13 residues. V was cut by 8 bases and J by 1 base, with 9 bases left in between. In the original processing: Using the CDR3 differences seen across clinicopathological groups, the authors built a distant-metastasis classifier for papillary thyroid cancer, which was meant to discriminate distant-metastatic patients. TCRdb re-called clones from the PCR reads using MiXCR. V and J calls and clone size were set by TCRdb, not the authors. The sample includes roughly 45,000 clones, 3.2% of them seen just once. The entire patient cohort was treatment-naive prior to thyroid surgery.

This TCR was recovered from a female donor with papillary thyroid cancer or a benign thyroid nodule (not recorded which). Some clones in this sample may be carry-over from other donors' samples. The sample was blood. The chain links TRBV2 to TRBJ2-1; D not certain. CDR3: CASLDLSYNEQFF. In nucleotides, the CDR3 is TGTGCCAGCCTCGATTTATCCTACAATGAGCAGTTCTTC.